This TCR beta chain comes out of a study of metastatic and nonmetastatic thyroid tumors. Whole-study context: Comparison of repertoires was carried out across blood and tumor or nodule tissue from malignant and benign thyroid patients. Whole-study findings and limits: Significantly higher TCR beta diversity was reportedly seen in malignant thyroid tumors than benign nodules, in blood and tumor.

Points on this clone: The antigen is not known.

Trimming pared 1 base from V and 6 bases from J, leaving 16 bases between. Germline V gene lookup returns CDR1 SGHVS and CDR2 FQNEAQ. The CDR3 covers 15 residues. Nobody among the patients had been given any treatment before thyroid surgery. Authors' methods: To classify distant metastasis in papillary thyroid cancer, a model was built from CDR3 differences across clinicopathological groups. TCRdb ran MiXCR on the PCR reads. Here the V and J calls rest on TCRdb's processing, not on the authors' analysis. The data show approximately 7,000 clones, with approximately 30% seen just once and 10% to 13% held by the top ten.

The chain combines TRBV7-8 with TRBJ2-7, with D perhaps TRBD1 (6 bases). The sample comprised tumor tissue. The clonotype originates from a female donor with papillary thyroid cancer or a benign thyroid nodule (not recorded which). Some clones in this sample may be carry-over from other donors' samples. The CDR3 region is CASSLVGQPRGEQYF. The DNA of the CDR3 is TGTGCCAGCAGCTTAGTCGGACAGCCGAGAGGCGAGCAGTACTTC.